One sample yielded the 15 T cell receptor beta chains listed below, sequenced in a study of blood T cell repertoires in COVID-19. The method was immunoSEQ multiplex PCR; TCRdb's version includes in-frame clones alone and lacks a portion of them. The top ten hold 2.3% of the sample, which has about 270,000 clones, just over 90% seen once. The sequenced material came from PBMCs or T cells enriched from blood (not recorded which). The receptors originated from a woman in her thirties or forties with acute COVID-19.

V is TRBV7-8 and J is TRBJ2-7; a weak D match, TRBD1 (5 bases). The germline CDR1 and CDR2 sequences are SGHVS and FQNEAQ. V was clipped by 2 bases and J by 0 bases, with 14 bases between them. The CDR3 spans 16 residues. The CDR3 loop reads CASSLSGQGYSYEQYF. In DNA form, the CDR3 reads TGTGCCAGCAGCTTAAGTGGCCAGGGATACTCCTACGAGCAGTACTTC.

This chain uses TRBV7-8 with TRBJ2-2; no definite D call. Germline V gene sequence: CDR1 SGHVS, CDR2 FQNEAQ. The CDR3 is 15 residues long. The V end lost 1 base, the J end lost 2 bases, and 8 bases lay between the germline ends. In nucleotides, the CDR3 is TGTGCCAGCAGCTTAGGCCAGGTTAACACCGGGGAGCTGTTTTTT. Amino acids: CASSLGQVNTGELFF.

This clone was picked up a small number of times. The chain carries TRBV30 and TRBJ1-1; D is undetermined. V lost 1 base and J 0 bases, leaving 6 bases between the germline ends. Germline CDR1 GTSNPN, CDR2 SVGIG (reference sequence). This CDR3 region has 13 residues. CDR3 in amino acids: CAWSAQMNTEAFF. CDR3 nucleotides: TGTGCCTGGAGTGCACAGATGAACACTGAAGCTTTCTTT.

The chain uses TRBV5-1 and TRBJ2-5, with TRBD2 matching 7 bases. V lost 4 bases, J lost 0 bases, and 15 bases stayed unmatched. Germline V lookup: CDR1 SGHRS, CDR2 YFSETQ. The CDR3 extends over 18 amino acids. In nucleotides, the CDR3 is TGCGCCAGCAGCGTGGGCCCCCAGCGGGGAAAGTACCAAGAGACCCAGTACTTC. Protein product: CASSVGPQRGKYQETQYF.

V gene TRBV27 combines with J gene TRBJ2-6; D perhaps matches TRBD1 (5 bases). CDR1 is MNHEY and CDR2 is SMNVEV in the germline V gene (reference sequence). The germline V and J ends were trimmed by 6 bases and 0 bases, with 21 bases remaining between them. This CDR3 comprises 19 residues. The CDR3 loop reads CASRKTASLPNSGANVLTF. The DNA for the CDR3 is TGTGCCAGCAGGAAGACAGCTAGTCTACCTAACTCTGGGGCCAACGTCCTGACTTTC.

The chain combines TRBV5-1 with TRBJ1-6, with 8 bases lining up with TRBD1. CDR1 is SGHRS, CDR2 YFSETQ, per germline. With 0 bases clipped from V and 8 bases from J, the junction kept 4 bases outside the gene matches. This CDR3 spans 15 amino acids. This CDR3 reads CASSLADRGYSPLHF. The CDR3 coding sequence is TGCGCCAGCAGCTTGGCCGACAGGGGCTATTCACCCCTCCACTTT.

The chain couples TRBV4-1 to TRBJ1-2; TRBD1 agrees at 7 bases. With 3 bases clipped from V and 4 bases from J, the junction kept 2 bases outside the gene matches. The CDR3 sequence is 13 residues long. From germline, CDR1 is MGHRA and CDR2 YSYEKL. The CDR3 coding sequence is TGCGCCAGCAGCCAGGGACAGATCTATGGCTACACCTTC. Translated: CASSQGQIYGYTF.

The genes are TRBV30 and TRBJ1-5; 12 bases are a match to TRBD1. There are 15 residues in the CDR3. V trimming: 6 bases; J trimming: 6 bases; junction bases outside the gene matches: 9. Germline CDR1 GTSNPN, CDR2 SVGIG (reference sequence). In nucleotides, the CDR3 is TGTGCCTGCAGTCCGGGACAGGGGGCCGGTCAGCCCCAGCATTTT. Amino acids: CACSPGQGAGQPQHF. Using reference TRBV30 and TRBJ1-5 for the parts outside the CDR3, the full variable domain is SQTIHQWPATLVQPVGSPLSLECTVEGTSNPNLYWYRQAAGRGLQLLFYSVGIGQISSEVPQNLSASRPQDRQFILSSKKLLLSDSGFYLCACSPGQGAGQPQHFGDGTRLSIL.

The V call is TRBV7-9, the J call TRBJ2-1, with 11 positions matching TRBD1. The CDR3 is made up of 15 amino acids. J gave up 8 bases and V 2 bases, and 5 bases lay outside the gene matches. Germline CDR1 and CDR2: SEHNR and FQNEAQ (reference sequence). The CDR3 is CASSLTGTGGYEQFF. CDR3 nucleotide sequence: TGTGCCAGCAGCTTAACCGGGACAGGGGGGTATGAGCAGTTCTTC.

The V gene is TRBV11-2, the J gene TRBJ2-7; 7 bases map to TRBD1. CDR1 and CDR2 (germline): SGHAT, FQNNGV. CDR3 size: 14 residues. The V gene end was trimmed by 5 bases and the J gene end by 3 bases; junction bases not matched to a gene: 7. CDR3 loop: CASSPKGQFYEQYF. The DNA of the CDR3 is TGTGCCAGCAGCCCAAAGGGACAGTTCTACGAGCAGTACTTC.

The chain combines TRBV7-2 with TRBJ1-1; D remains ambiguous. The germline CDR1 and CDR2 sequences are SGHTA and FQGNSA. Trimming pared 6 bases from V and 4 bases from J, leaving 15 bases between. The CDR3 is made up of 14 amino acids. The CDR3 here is CASRTGSSGTEAFF. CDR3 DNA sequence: TGTGCCAGCAGGACCGGGTCGAGTGGCACTGAAGCTTTCTTT.

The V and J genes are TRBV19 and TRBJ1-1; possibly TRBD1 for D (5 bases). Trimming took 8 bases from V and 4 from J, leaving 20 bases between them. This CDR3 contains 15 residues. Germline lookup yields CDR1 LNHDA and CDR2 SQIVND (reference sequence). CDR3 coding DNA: TGTGCCAGTGCTCCTGGGGGACTTCTGGGCACTGAAGCTTTCTTT. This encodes CASAPGGLLGTEAFF.

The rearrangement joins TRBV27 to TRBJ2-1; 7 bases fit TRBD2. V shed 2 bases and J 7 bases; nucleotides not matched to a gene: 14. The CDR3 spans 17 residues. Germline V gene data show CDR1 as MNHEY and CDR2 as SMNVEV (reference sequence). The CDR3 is CASSLIYAAGARNEQFF. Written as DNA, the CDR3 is TGTGCCAGCAGTTTAATTTATGCGGCGGGAGCTCGGAATGAGCAGTTCTTC.

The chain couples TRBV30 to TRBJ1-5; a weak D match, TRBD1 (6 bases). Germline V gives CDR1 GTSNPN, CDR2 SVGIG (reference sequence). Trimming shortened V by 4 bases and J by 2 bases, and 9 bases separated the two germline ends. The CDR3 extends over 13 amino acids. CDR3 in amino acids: CAWNRVGNQPQHF. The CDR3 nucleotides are TGTGCCTGGAACAGGGTCGGCAATCAGCCCCAGCATTTT.

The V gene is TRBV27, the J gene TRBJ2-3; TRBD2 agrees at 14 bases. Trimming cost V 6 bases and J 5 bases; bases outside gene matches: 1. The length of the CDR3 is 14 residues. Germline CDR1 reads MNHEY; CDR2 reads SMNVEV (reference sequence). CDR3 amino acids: CASSGLAGGDTQYF. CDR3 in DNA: TGTGCCAGCAGCGGACTAGCGGGAGGAGATACGCAGTATTTT.